A selection of T cell receptor beta chains follows, all from one sample in a study of stem cell transplantation in POMP-related autoinflammatory disease. Profiling relied on immunoSEQ multiplex PCR, and the TCRdb table lists in-frame clones only, not all of them. The sample yields more than 20,000 clones, roughly four fifths seen once. This specimen was CD4+ T cells from PBMCs, taken before stem cell transplantation. The source of these receptors is a human donor with POMP-related autoinflammation and immune dysregulation (PRAID). The CDR3 runs from the conserved cysteine through the conserved F or W. D genes are given only for firm matches.

d_call: TRBD2
j_call: TRBJ2-1
v_call: TRBV2
cdr3_aa: CASRAGLGLSNEQFF

d_call: TRBD2
j_call: TRBJ2-1
v_call: TRBV9
cdr3_aa: CASSVRAGGPPLGYNEQFF

d_call: TRBD1
j_call: TRBJ1-6
v_call: TRBV6-5
cdr3_aa: CASSSQGANSPLHF

d_call: TRBD2
j_call: TRBJ2-3
v_call: TRBV5-4
cdr3_aa: CASPGLAGTTSTDTQYF

d_call: .
j_call: TRBJ1-6
v_call: TRBV4-1
cdr3_aa: CASSQPNQGNSPLHF

d_call: .
j_call: TRBJ1-5
v_call: TRBV28
cdr3_aa: CASSPILLPQHF

d_call: .
j_call: TRBJ2-3
v_call: TRBV7-3
cdr3_aa: CASSPRGASTDTQYF

d_call: .
j_call: TRBJ2-3
v_call: TRBV9
cdr3_aa: CASSPDRSTDTQYF

d_call: .
j_call: TRBJ1-5
v_call: TRBV5-1
cdr3_aa: CASSLSGLGNQPQHF

d_call: TRBD2
j_call: TRBJ2-3
v_call: TRBV27
cdr3_aa: CASSLSGWRGGQGDTQYF

d_call: .
j_call: TRBJ2-7
v_call: TRBV14
cdr3_aa: CASSQGTYEQYF

d_call: .
j_call: TRBJ2-3
v_call: TRBV30
cdr3_aa: CAWSLGSTDTQYF

d_call: TRBD2
j_call: TRBJ2-1
v_call: TRBV5-1
cdr3_aa: CASSLGSGSREFF

d_call: TRBD2
j_call: TRBJ2-7
v_call: TRBV19
cdr3_aa: CASSLGGATIYEQYF

d_call: .
j_call: TRBJ1-1
v_call: TRBV5-1
cdr3_aa: CASRLDRMNTEAFF

d_call: .
j_call: TRBJ2-5
v_call: TRBV6-1
cdr3_aa: CASSEGAGPTSLETQYF

d_call: .
j_call: TRBJ1-2
v_call: TRBV19
cdr3_aa: CASSMGRVDGYTF

d_call: .
j_call: TRBJ2-7
v_call: TRBV27
cdr3_aa: CASSSSYEQYF

d_call: .
j_call: TRBJ2-7
v_call: TRBV6-1
cdr3_aa: CADHYEQYF

d_call: .
j_call: TRBJ1-2
v_call: TRBV7-9
cdr3_aa: CASRLGRDDGNYGYTF

d_call: .
j_call: TRBJ1-2
v_call: TRBV28
cdr3_aa: CASSTFDRGYTF

d_call: TRBD2
j_call: TRBJ2-7
v_call: TRBV10-2
cdr3_aa: CASSDPGGAYEQYF

d_call: .
j_call: TRBJ1-2
v_call: TRBV5-4
cdr3_aa: CASSLVGHANYGYTF